This TCR beta chain was captured by sequencing in a study of shared clonotypes between healthy human individuals. Study in general: Donor composition was a couple of women and a few men, aged 18 to 49.

Healthy HIV-negative adults without recent acute infections or vaccinations served as donors. Study results and caveats: A small donor pool kept down the genetic and exposure-history diversity that was represented. In this cohort, only blood was sampled, and tissue repertoires likely differ.

V was shortened by 2 bases and J by 8 bases, with 9 bases between the two germline ends. Germline values: CDR1 WSHSY, CDR2 SAAADI. The CDR3 spans 12 residues. Concerning this clone itself: Its specificity is unknown.

The assay was immunoSEQ multiplex PCR, and TCRdb's table has in-frame clones only and misses some. The table lists about 520,000 clones, approximately 84% of them singletons. The specimen sequenced was PBMCs. The sequence came from a woman between 40 and 50 years old in good health. Some clones in this sample may be carry-over from other donors' samples. The chain recombines TRBV10-2 with TRBJ1-1; tentative D call: TRBD1 (6 bases). The CDR3: CASSERGTEAFF. The CDR3 DNA reads as TGCGCCAGCAGTGAGCGGGGGACAGAAGCTTTCTTT.